Ten or more counts support the clone carrying this TCR beta chain. Time point meaning: longitudinal time-point 1 (baseline). The entry originates in a study of neurological immune-mediated disorders. Each CDR3 protein is one row after TCRdb ran MiXCR on the 5' RACE reads. In the table there are some 77,000 distinct CDR3 sequences, around 15% of which are singletons. Germline V gives CDR1 DFQATT, CDR2 SNEGSKA (reference sequence). The CDR3 is made up of 14 amino acids. V was pared by 1 base and J by 3 bases, with 13 bases between. Sequenced: PBMCs. The clonotype comes from a female donor with HTLV-1-associated myelopathy (HAM/TSP). The chain is built from TRBV20-1 and TRBJ2-7; a possible D gene is TRBD1 (6 bases). CDR3 DNA: TGCAGTGCTAGAGTGAGGGGACAAGTCTACGAGCAGTACTTC. Translation: CSARVRGQVYEQYF.